A selection of T cell receptor beta chains follows, all from one sample in a study of blood T cells in healthy people across ages. TCRdb recomputed calls from the 5' RACE reads with MiXCR, one row per CDR3 protein. The sample holds some 760,000 distinct CDR3 sequences, around a quarter seen once. These data were also filed under a second study, of T cells of mothers and their children.

Sequencing input: blood. The receptors come from a boy between 10 and 17 years old in good health. CDR3s include the opening cysteine and the closing phenylalanine or tryptophan. The order of the fields is V gene, J gene, D gene, clone size, CDR3 protein, CDR3 DNA. The D gene is left open where the match is weak. Some rows mark clone size as missing; the rest say once, few, many or name a class of expanded clone.

V gene: TRBV7-9
J gene: TRBJ1-2
D gene: .
clone size: few
CDR3 protein: CASSLTTGSYGYTF
CDR3 DNA: TGTGCCAGCAGCCTAACTACAGGGTCCTATGGCTACACCTTC

V gene: TRBV7-9
J gene: TRBJ2-5
D gene: TRBD1
clone size: few
CDR3 protein: CASSRSEGGSETQYF
CDR3 DNA: TGTGCCAGCAGCCGAAGTGAAGGGGGCTCGGAGACCCAGTACTTC

V gene: TRBV20-1
J gene: TRBJ2-1
D gene: .
clone size: few
CDR3 protein: CSARPRTNYNEQFF
CDR3 DNA: TGCAGTGCTAGGCCTAGGACTAACTACAATGAGCAGTTCTTC

V gene: TRBV7-9
J gene: TRBJ2-5
D gene: TRBD2
clone size: few
CDR3 protein: CASSLEIVAGGPQETQYF
CDR3 DNA: TGTGCCAGCAGCTTAGAGATCGTAGCGGGAGGGCCCCAAGAGACCCAGTACTTC

V gene: TRBV29-1
J gene: TRBJ2-6
D gene: .
clone size: .
CDR3 protein: CSVDIQGLRSGANVLTF
CDR3 DNA: TGCAGCGTTGATATCCAGGGGCTGCGCTCTGGGGCCAACGTCCTGACTTTC

V gene: TRBV4-1
J gene: TRBJ2-7
D gene: TRBD1
clone size: few
CDR3 protein: CASSPPQGGSEQYF
CDR3 DNA: TGCGCCAGCAGCCCCCCACAGGGGGGAAGCGAGCAGTACTTC

V gene: TRBV7-9
J gene: TRBJ2-7
D gene: TRBD1
clone size: .
CDR3 protein: CASSLSTGVSEQYF
CDR3 DNA: TGTGCCAGCAGCTTATCGACAGGGGTTTCCGAGCAGTACTTC

V gene: TRBV18
J gene: TRBJ2-7
D gene: TRBD1
clone size: .
CDR3 protein: CASSPPPTGDPYEQYF
CDR3 DNA: TGTGCCAGCTCACCACCACCCACAGGGGACCCCTACGAGCAGTACTTC

V gene: TRBV29-1
J gene: TRBJ1-1
D gene: .
clone size: few
CDR3 protein: CSVEVGGANTEAFF
CDR3 DNA: TGCAGCGTTGAAGTCGGGGGGGCCAACACTGAAGCTTTCTTT

V gene: TRBV7-9
J gene: TRBJ1-1
D gene: .
clone size: .
CDR3 protein: CASSLNSPDEAFF
CDR3 DNA: TGTGCCAGCAGCTTAAACAGCCCTGATGAAGCTTTCTTT

V gene: TRBV27
J gene: TRBJ2-3
D gene: .
clone size: .
CDR3 protein: CASQRRTVTSTDTQYF
CDR3 DNA: TGTGCCAGCCAAAGGAGGACAGTGACTAGCACAGATACGCAGTATTTT

V gene: TRBV5-5
J gene: TRBJ2-7
D gene: TRBD1
clone size: .
CDR3 protein: CASSSGTGKLAYEQYF
CDR3 DNA: TGTGCCAGCAGCTCAGGGACAGGGAAGTTGGCCTACGAGCAGTACTTC

V gene: TRBV7-3
J gene: TRBJ2-1
D gene: .
clone size: .
CDR3 protein: CASSPSGGRNEQFF
CDR3 DNA: TGTGCCAGCAGCCCCTCAGGTGGGAGGAATGAGCAGTTCTTC

V gene: TRBV12-3/TRBV12-4
J gene: TRBJ2-5
D gene: .
clone size: few
CDR3 protein: CASSLALAYREEETQYF
CDR3 DNA: TGTGCCAGCAGTTTAGCTTTAGCCTACAGGGAGGAAGAGACCCAGTACTTC

V gene: TRBV6-2/TRBV6-3
J gene: TRBJ1-5
D gene: .
clone size: .
CDR3 protein: CASSYGGEGNQPQHF
CDR3 DNA: TGTGCCAGCAGTTACGGGGGTGAGGGCAATCAGCCCCAGCATTTT

V gene: TRBV2
J gene: TRBJ1-1
D gene: .
clone size: few
CDR3 protein: CASSSRTRNTEAFF
CDR3 DNA: TGTGCCAGCAGTAGCCGGACCCGAAACACTGAAGCTTTCTTT

V gene: TRBV11-2
J gene: TRBJ1-2
D gene: .
clone size: .
CDR3 protein: CASSLDSWRSNYGYTF
CDR3 DNA: TGTGCCAGCAGCTTAGATAGTTGGAGATCTAACTATGGCTACACCTTC

V gene: TRBV20-1
J gene: TRBJ1-5
D gene: TRBD1
clone size: .
CDR3 protein: CSASKGTGVYQPQHF
CDR3 DNA: TGCAGTGCTAGCAAAGGGACAGGGGTGTATCAGCCCCAGCATTTT

V gene: TRBV4-1
J gene: TRBJ2-1
D gene: TRBD2
clone size: many
CDR3 protein: CASSRGSSYNEQFF
CDR3 DNA: TGCGCCAGCAGTCGCGGGAGCTCCTACAATGAGCAGTTCTTC

V gene: TRBV24-1
J gene: TRBJ1-5
D gene: .
clone size: .
CDR3 protein: CATSDQLGLSSNQPQHF
CDR3 DNA: TGTGCCACCAGTGATCAGCTTGGGTTGTCTAGCAATCAGCCCCAGCATTTT

V gene: TRBV29-1
J gene: TRBJ2-7
D gene: TRBD2
clone size: few
CDR3 protein: CSATGTSGSYEQYF
CDR3 DNA: TGCAGCGCGACCGGGACTAGCGGGAGTTACGAGCAGTACTTC

V gene: TRBV3-1
J gene: TRBJ1-2
D gene: .
clone size: few
CDR3 protein: CASSQVGEDGYTF
CDR3 DNA: TGTGCCAGCAGCCAAGTAGGGGAAGACGGCTACACCTTC

V gene: TRBV3-1
J gene: TRBJ2-5
D gene: .
clone size: .
CDR3 protein: CASSQGVREQYF
CDR3 DNA: TGTGCCAGCAGCCAAGGGGTTCGGGAGCAGTACTTC

V gene: TRBV12-3/TRBV12-4
J gene: TRBJ2-2
D gene: TRBD2
clone size: .
CDR3 protein: CASSFNFAGGNTGELFF
CDR3 DNA: TGTGCCAGCAGTTTTAATTTTGCGGGAGGGAACACCGGGGAGCTGTTTTTT

V gene: TRBV29-1
J gene: TRBJ2-7
D gene: .
clone size: .
CDR3 protein: CSVLHPPTSYEQYF
CDR3 DNA: TGCAGCGTTCTCCATCCCCCAACCTCCTACGAGCAGTACTTC

V gene: TRBV6-5
J gene: TRBJ2-7
D gene: .
clone size: .
CDR3 protein: CASSYSRYLPEQYF
CDR3 DNA: TGTGCCAGCAGTTACTCGAGGTATTTACCGGAGCAGTACTTC

V gene: TRBV29-1
J gene: TRBJ2-1
D gene: TRBD2
clone size: .
CDR3 protein: CSVELLGTSGPGKTVSSYNEQFF
CDR3 DNA: TGCAGCGTTGAACTCTTGGGGACTAGCGGCCCGGGAAAGACCGTAAGTTCCTACAATGAGCAGTTCTTC

V gene: TRBV15
J gene: TRBJ1-6
D gene: TRBD1
clone size: few
CDR3 protein: CATSARQGMNSPLHF
CDR3 DNA: TGTGCCACCAGCGCCAGACAGGGGATGAATTCACCCCTCCACTTT

V gene: TRBV16
J gene: TRBJ2-7
D gene: .
clone size: .
CDR3 protein: CASSQSRNGEQYF
CDR3 DNA: TGTGCCAGCAGCCAATCCCGCAACGGCGAGCAGTACTTC

V gene: TRBV12-3/TRBV12-4
J gene: TRBJ1-2
D gene: .
clone size: .
CDR3 protein: CASRLEGNYGYTF
CDR3 DNA: TGTGCCAGCAGATTAGAGGGAAACTATGGCTACACCTTC

V gene: TRBV28
J gene: TRBJ2-4
D gene: .
clone size: .
CDR3 protein: CASSFDSRAKNIQYF
CDR3 DNA: TGTGCCAGCAGTTTTGACAGTCGGGCCAAAAACATTCAGTACTTC

V gene: TRBV7-9
J gene: TRBJ1-1
D gene: .
clone size: few
CDR3 protein: CASSFWVPGITEAFF
CDR3 DNA: TGTGCCAGCAGCTTTTGGGTACCTGGGATCACTGAAGCTTTCTTT

V gene: TRBV6-2/TRBV6-3
J gene: TRBJ2-7
D gene: .
clone size: once
CDR3 protein: CASSYQGLEQYF
CDR3 DNA: TGTGCCAGCAGTTACCAGGGGCTCGAGCAGTACTTC

V gene: TRBV24-1
J gene: TRBJ2-3
D gene: .
clone size: few
CDR3 protein: CATSGGDTQYF
CDR3 DNA: TGTGCCACCAGTGGGGGGGATACGCAGTATTTT

V gene: TRBV29-1
J gene: TRBJ1-5
D gene: TRBD1
clone size: .
CDR3 protein: CSVETGVGNQPQHF
CDR3 DNA: TGCAGCGTAGAAACAGGGGTCGGCAATCAGCCCCAGCATTTT

V gene: TRBV5-8
J gene: TRBJ2-1
D gene: .
clone size: .
CDR3 protein: CASPQLRTANNEQFF
CDR3 DNA: TGTGCCAGCCCGCAACTACGGACAGCAAACAATGAGCAGTTCTTC

V gene: TRBV2
J gene: TRBJ2-7
D gene: .
clone size: many
CDR3 protein: CASKGLRHYEQYF
CDR3 DNA: TGTGCCAGCAAAGGACTGCGCCACTACGAGCAGTACTTC

V gene: TRBV5-1
J gene: TRBJ2-2
D gene: .
clone size: .
CDR3 protein: CASSLATPTGELFF
CDR3 DNA: TGCGCCAGCAGCTTGGCTACACCGACCGGGGAGCTGTTTTTT

V gene: TRBV20-1
J gene: TRBJ2-5
D gene: .
clone size: few
CDR3 protein: CSARETKWSETQYF
CDR3 DNA: TGCAGTGCTAGAGAGACTAAGTGGTCGGAGACCCAGTACTTC

V gene: TRBV7-3
J gene: TRBJ2-1
D gene: .
clone size: few
CDR3 protein: CASSLGALESNEQFF
CDR3 DNA: TGTGCCAGCAGCTTAGGGGCCCTAGAATCCAATGAGCAGTTCTTC

V gene: TRBV21-1
J gene: TRBJ1-5
D gene: .
clone size: .
CDR3 protein: CASSKISPGDNQPQHF
CDR3 DNA: TGTGCCAGCAGCAAGATCTCCCCAGGGGATAATCAGCCCCAGCATTTT

V gene: TRBV10-2
J gene: TRBJ2-7
D gene: .
clone size: .
CDR3 protein: CASSETTAYEQYF
CDR3 DNA: TGCGCCAGCAGTGAGACGACGGCCTACGAGCAGTACTTC

V gene: TRBV7-9
J gene: TRBJ2-7
D gene: .
clone size: few
CDR3 protein: CASTQASDEQYF
CDR3 DNA: TGTGCCAGCACCCAAGCGTCGGACGAGCAGTACTTC

V gene: TRBV6-6
J gene: TRBJ2-5
D gene: .
clone size: few
CDR3 protein: CASSHLGTQYF
CDR3 DNA: TGTGCCAGCAGTCACCTAGGGACCCAGTACTTC

V gene: TRBV10-3
J gene: TRBJ2-7
D gene: TRBD2
clone size: once
CDR3 protein: CAISEGREGPEQYF
CDR3 DNA: TGTGCCATCAGTGAAGGGCGGGAGGGCCCCGAGCAGTACTTC

V gene: TRBV27
J gene: TRBJ2-2
D gene: .
clone size: .
CDR3 protein: CASSSRVGTGELFF
CDR3 DNA: TGTGCCAGCAGTTCAAGGGTCGGGACCGGGGAGCTGTTTTTT

V gene: TRBV10-3
J gene: TRBJ2-2
D gene: TRBD2
clone size: .
CDR3 protein: CAISRERDYTGELFF
CDR3 DNA: TGTGCCATCAGTAGAGAGCGGGACTACACCGGGGAGCTGTTTTTT

V gene: TRBV9
J gene: TRBJ2-5
D gene: TRBD2
clone size: .
CDR3 protein: CASSVSGRGFVETQYF
CDR3 DNA: TGTGCCAGCAGCGTCAGCGGGAGGGGCTTCGTGGAGACCCAGTACTTC

V gene: TRBV5-1
J gene: TRBJ2-7
D gene: .
clone size: .
CDR3 protein: CASSLFLDGPYEQYF
CDR3 DNA: TGCGCCAGCAGCTTGTTTTTGGACGGACCCTACGAGCAGTACTTC

V gene: TRBV3-1
J gene: TRBJ2-3
D gene: .
clone size: .
CDR3 protein: CASSQGPAGPPNTQYF
CDR3 DNA: TGTGCCAGCAGCCAAGGACCGGCGGGGCCACCCAATACGCAGTATTTT

V gene: TRBV6-1
J gene: TRBJ1-4
D gene: TRBD1
clone size: .
CDR3 protein: CASSGVGTGGEKLFF
CDR3 DNA: TGTGCCAGCAGCGGGGTGGGGACAGGGGGTGAAAAACTGTTTTTT

V gene: TRBV29-1
J gene: TRBJ2-5
D gene: TRBD2
clone size: few
CDR3 protein: CSVVTSGEVRQETQYF
CDR3 DNA: TGCAGCGTCGTCACTAGCGGGGAGGTGCGGCAAGAGACCCAGTACTTC

V gene: TRBV14
J gene: TRBJ2-7
D gene: TRBD1
clone size: few
CDR3 protein: CASSQLRTGDYEQYF
CDR3 DNA: TGTGCCAGCAGCCAATTAAGGACAGGAGACTACGAGCAGTACTTC

V gene: TRBV7-9
J gene: TRBJ1-1
D gene: .
clone size: few
CDR3 protein: CASSPPAGLRGKGEAFF
CDR3 DNA: TGTGCCAGCAGCCCACCCGCAGGGCTCCGTGGTAAAGGAGAAGCTTTCTTT

V gene: TRBV7-2
J gene: TRBJ1-4
D gene: TRBD1
clone size: few
CDR3 protein: CASSPDRGDEKLFF
CDR3 DNA: TGTGCCAGCAGCCCGGACAGGGGGGATGAAAAACTGTTTTTT